This T cell receptor beta chain was documented in a study of OX40 agonist ivuxolimab in advanced cancers. J lost 3 bases, V lost 7 bases, and 7 bases had no gene match. The CDR3 has 15 amino acids. Germline assignment: CDR1 SGDLS and CDR2 YYNGEE. Overall study results and limits: Clonal expansion among partial responders at 0.1-3.0 mg/kg ranked near the lowest.

Sequenced by immunoSEQ multiplex PCR; TCRdb stores in-frame clones only, minus some. The table has tens of thousands of clones, approximately 93% seen once. Of note for this clone: Its antigen is not identified.

Sequenced material: CD4+ or CD8+ T cells sorted from blood, taken in a trial of the OX40 agonist ivuxolimab. The rearrangement joins TRBV9 to TRBJ2-3; 11 bases match TRBD1. The TCR was taken from an adult with an advanced solid tumor such as melanoma, head and neck, liver or kidney cancer. The CDR3 nucleotides are TGTGCCAGCGGGACCGGGACAGGGGGGACAGATACGCAGTATTTT. It codes for CASGTGTGGTDTQYF.